This T cell receptor (beta chain) comes out of a study of esophageal squamous cell carcinoma under preoperative chemotherapy. Study context: Samples included peripheral blood T cells as well as tumor-infiltrating lymphocytes.

TCRdb re-called the PCR reads through MiXCR, storing one row per CDR3 protein. The sample lists roughly 12,000 distinct CDR3 sequences, approximately 54% occurring once. This clonotype showed up just once. Time point noted: before preoperative PTX-NDP chemotherapy. This clonotype originated in a human donor with esophageal squamous cell carcinoma. The donor label of this sample is uncertain. The material was obtained from a patient given preoperative chemotherapy.

CDR3 in DNA: TGTGCCAGCAGTTCCCGTCCGGGGGGCGGGAGTTATGAGCAGTTCTTC. It is translated as CASSSRPGGGSYEQFF. This sequence joins TRBV6-5 and TRBJ2-1; possibly TRBD2 for D (7 bases). The CDR3 covers 16 residues. The V gene lost 4 bases and the J gene lost 8 bases, with 21 bases spanning the gap. CDR1 and CDR2 (germline): MNHEY, SVGAGI.